The sequence of this TCR beta chain was determined in a study of human T cells and chemical hapten exposure. The V gene's germline CDR1 is LNHNV and CDR2 YYDKDF (reference sequence). The CDR3 is made up of 16 amino acids. Trimming cost V 0 bases and J 8 bases, with 18 bases left between them. TCRdb fed the RACE reads into MiXCR, producing one record per CDR3 protein. This sample yields 350,000 to 400,000 distinct CDR3 sequences, of which more than 5% are seen a single time; more than 5.5% belongs to the top ten. Time point of the sample: patch test 2, 6 weeks after DPC sensitization. Treatment indicated: therapeutic diphenylcyclopropenone sensitization with weekly scalp DPC.

The TCR comes from a woman in her late teens or twenties with alopecia areata. Some clones in this sample may be carry-over from other donors' samples. J is TRBJ2-3 and V is TRBV15, with no clear D. Sequencing used whole blood, obtained in connection with sensitization to the hapten diphenylcyclopropenone (DPC). The CDR3 DNA follows: TGTGCCACCAGCAGAGATCCTAGTGGCGGCCCGAGTACGCAGTATTTT. Translated, it gives CATSRDPSGGPSTQYF.